This T cell receptor (beta chain) was sequenced during a study of T cell repertoires in cytomegalovirus infection (dated by TCRdb to about 2019). At the level of the whole study: Peptide stimulations targeted recently identified HLA-C-restricted CMV epitopes, whose presentation resists viral immunomodulation, together with well-studied HLA-B-restricted epitopes. Donor HLA type was relevant to the analysis, as public TCR beta signatures indicated carriage of CMV infection together with the matching HLA type.

The full study reports these points: In the ex vivo response, HLA-C-restricted CMV-specific TCR beta clonotypes were dominant, and in two of eight donors the single most frequent clonotype came from this HLA-C-restricted group. In both this cohort and an independent cohort of 352 donors, the cumulative frequency of public TCR beta family members distinguished carriers of CMV infection plus the relevant HLA type.

CDR1 is given as SGHTA and CDR2 as FQGNSA, both from the germline V gene. The CDR3 has 16 amino acids, counting the end cysteine and phenylalanine. Of all the DNA, just the CDR3 is kept, 48 bases in frame from base 1. The V end loses 5 bases and the J end loses 2 bases, and a stretch of 17 bases separates them. The treatment or condition label for this specimen denotes: in vitro stimulation with specific CMV peptide epitopes to enrich CMV-specific T cells. This clonotype was detected ten times or more. Its antigen remains unidentified. No clone much larger than this one lies a single base away; base qualities are absent. The data were produced on an Illumina HiSeq 1500. The raw public reads went through TCRdb reprocessing: fastp at Q25, MiXCR clone calling, in-frame beta chains kept. Each entry merges the rows of one CDR3 protein and shows their most common DNA and genes. The sample data list some 920,000 distinct CDR3 sequences, and less than 35% of these were observed just once. The top ten clonotypes cover roughly 13% of the sample.

In this chain, TRBV7-2 is recombined with TRBJ2-3; the D element could tentatively be TRBD1 or TRBD2, as 5 bases agree for each. The sequencing used cultured CD8+ T cells from PBMCs, collected from culture after CMV antigen stimulation. This TCR derives from a human donor in good health (CMV status not recorded). Some clones in this sample may be carry-over from other donors' samples. The DNA is as follows: TGTGCCAGCAGCCCGGTAGAGGGGCTGCTCACAGATACGCAGTATTTT. This sequence encodes CASSPVEGLLTDTQYF.